Listed here is a single TCR beta chain. The germline V gene encodes CDR1 SGHTA and CDR2 FQGTGA. Trimming removed 4 bases from V and 3 bases from J; junction bases left unmatched: 2. The CDR3 length is 15 residues. The data were taken from a study of blood T cell repertoires in COVID-19. Study background: COVID-19 samples collected from the United States, Italy and Spain covered acute and convalescent phases.

Data came from immunoSEQ multiplex PCR; TCRdb stores just in-frame clones and leaves some out. The top ten hold approximately 16% of the sample, which has some 230,000 clones, about 80% seen once. Categorization into cohorts depended on clinical history that participants reported. Sequencing used PBMCs or T cells enriched from blood (not recorded which). The rearrangement uses TRBV7-3 and TRBJ2-1; 11 bases align to TRBD1. The receptor comes from a man in his forties who had recovered from COVID-19. CDR3 loop: CASSSGTGGYNEQFF. The CDR3 DNA is TGTGCCAGCAGCTCCGGGACAGGGGGCTACAATGAGCAGTTCTTC. The whole variable domain, filled in from reference TRBV7-3 and TRBJ2-1, reads GAGVSQTPSNKVTEKGKYVELRCDPISGHTALYWYRQSLGQGPEFLIYFQGTGAADDSGLPNDRFFAVRPEGSVSTLKIQRTERGDSAVYLCASSSGTGGYNEQFFGPGTRLTVL.